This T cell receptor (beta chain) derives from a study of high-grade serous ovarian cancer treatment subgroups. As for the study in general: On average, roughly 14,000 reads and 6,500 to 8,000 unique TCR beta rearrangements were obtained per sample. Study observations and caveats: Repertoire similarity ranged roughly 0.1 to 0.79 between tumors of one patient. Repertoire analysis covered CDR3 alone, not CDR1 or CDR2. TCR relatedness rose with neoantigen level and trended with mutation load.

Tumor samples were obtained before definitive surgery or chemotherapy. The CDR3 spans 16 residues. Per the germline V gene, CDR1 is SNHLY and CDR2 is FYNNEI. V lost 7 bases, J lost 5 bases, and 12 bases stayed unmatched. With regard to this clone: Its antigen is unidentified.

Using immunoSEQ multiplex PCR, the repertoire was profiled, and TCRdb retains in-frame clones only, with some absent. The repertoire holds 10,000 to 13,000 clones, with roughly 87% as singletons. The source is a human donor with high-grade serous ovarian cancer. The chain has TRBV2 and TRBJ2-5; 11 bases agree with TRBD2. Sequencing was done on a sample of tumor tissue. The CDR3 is CASMEGRTSGLETQYF. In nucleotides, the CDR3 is TGTGCCAGCATGGAAGGGCGGACTAGCGGGTTGGAGACCCAGTACTTC.